A selection of T cell receptor beta chains follows, all from one sample in a study of cytomegalovirus exposure and HLA in healthy donors. The table came from immunoSEQ multiplex PCR; TCRdb's copy has only in-frame clones and leaves some out. The sample holds more than 85,000 clones, approximately 70% seen once. The sequenced sample was PBMCs. All receptors come from a woman between 65 and 79 years old in good health and CMV-seropositive. Both conserved end residues are part of each CDR3. A D gene is named only where the DNA matches it firmly. Clone size is given for some rows only: seen once, a few or many times, or a class if the clone is expanded.

len	abundance	d_gene	v_gene	j_gene	CDR3aa	CDR3nt
10	.	.	TRBV5-3	TRBJ2-7	CARSFREQYF	TGTGCCAGAAGCTTCAGGGAGCAGTACTTC
14	.	.	TRBV19	TRBJ2-5	CATSETGLGETQYF	TGTGCCACTAGCGAGACAGGGTTGGGAGAGACCCAGTACTTC
11	.	.	TRBV30	TRBJ2-7	CAWSPNYEQYF	TGTGCCTGGAGCCCCAACTACGAGCAGTACTTC
14	.	.	TRBV7-9	TRBJ2-5	CASSLVGGLETQYF	TGTGCCAGCAGCTTAGTAGGGGGTCTGGAGACCCAGTACTTC
14	.	.	TRBV30	TRBJ2-3	CAWRPRLNTDTQYF	TGTGCCTGGAGGCCTAGGTTAAACACAGATACGCAGTATTTT
15	few	TRBD1	TRBV19	TRBJ2-1	CASTLGGTGGHEQFF	TGTGCCAGTACCCTTGGCGGGACAGGGGGCCATGAGCAGTTCTTC
18	.	.	TRBV9	TRBJ1-2	CASSRTVSGPGNNYGYTF	TGTGCCAGCAGTCGTACGGTTTCTGGTCCAGGGAACAACTATGGCTACACCTTC
17	.	TRBD2	TRBV19	TRBJ2-1	CASSIRTSGGLYNEQFF	TGTGCCAGTAGTATCAGGACTAGCGGGGGGCTCTACAATGAGCAGTTCTTC
13	.	TRBD1	TRBV30	TRBJ1-1	CAWSWTGETEAFF	TGTGCCTGGAGTTGGACAGGGGAAACTGAAGCTTTCTTT
16	.	TRBD2	TRBV7-2	TRBJ2-4	CASSQTSGGVKNIQYF	TGTGCCAGCAGCCAGACTAGCGGGGGGGTCAAAAACATTCAGTACTTC
16	.	TRBD1	TRBV6-5	TRBJ1-4	CASSYSIGGGFEKLFF	TGTGCCAGCAGTTACTCGATCGGAGGGGGCTTTGAAAAACTGTTTTTT
12	.	.	TRBV6-5	TRBJ2-4	CASRGSKNIQYF	TGTGCCAGCCGCGGGTCAAAAAACATTCAGTACTTC
14	.	.	TRBV18	TRBJ2-7	CASSPPVGSYEQYF	TGTGCCAGCTCACCCCCTGTGGGCAGCTACGAGCAGTACTTC
13	.	TRBD1	TRBV5-1	TRBJ2-5	CASSMGQKETQYF	TGCGCCAGCAGCATGGGACAGAAAGAGACCCAGTACTTC
17	.	TRBD2	TRBV19	TRBJ2-2	CASKSPSGGSNTGELFF	TGTGCCAGTAAGAGTCCTAGCGGGGGATCAAACACCGGGGAGCTGTTTTTT
13	.	TRBD2	TRBV11-2	TRBJ2-1	CASSPGTSGGQFF	TGTGCCAGCAGCCCGGGGACTAGCGGGGGGCAGTTCTTC
17	.	TRBD1	TRBV5-8	TRBJ1-2	CASSHQRQGVSNYGYTF	TGTGCCAGCAGCCATCAGAGACAGGGCGTCTCTAACTATGGCTACACCTTC
12	.	.	TRBV1	TRBJ2-5	CTSSPPYDSQYF	TGCACCAGCAGCCCCCCGTACGACTCACAGTACTTC
14	.	.	TRBV7-3	TRBJ2-3	CASSSRAGTDTQYF	TGTGCCAGCAGCTCCAGGGCGGGCACAGATACGCAGTATTTT
14	.	TRBD1	TRBV18	TRBJ1-5	CASSSTGGHQPQHF	TGTGCCAGCTCATCCACAGGGGGCCATCAGCCCCAGCATTTT
15	.	TRBD1	TRBV13	TRBJ2-5	CASSLKRQDRETQYF	TGTGCCAGCAGCTTAAAACGACAGGACAGGGAGACCCAGTACTTC
14	.	.	TRBV25-1	TRBJ1-1	CASSEAGMNTEAFF	TGTGCCAGCAGTGAAGCAGGGATGAACACTGAAGCTTTCTTT
11	.	TRBD1	TRBV6-6	TRBJ1-2	CATSGTGNPTF	TGTGCCACCTCCGGGACAGGGAACCCTACCTTC
16	few	TRBD2	TRBV4-2	TRBJ2-1	CASSRSGTSGGNEQFF	TGTGCCAGCAGCCGATCGGGGACTAGCGGGGGAAATGAGCAGTTCTTC
15	.	TRBD1	TRBV7-9	TRBJ2-2	CASSFWTGPTGELFF	TGTGCCAGCAGCTTTTGGACAGGGCCAACCGGGGAGCTGTTTTTT
15	.	.	TRBV7-2	TRBJ1-6	CASSLGAFLDSPLHF	TGTGCCAGCAGCTTAGGGGCGTTTCTCGATTCACCCCTCCACTTT
14	.	.	TRBV11-2	TRBJ1-1	CASSRGEMNTEAFF	TGTGCCAGCAGTAGAGGAGAAATGAACACTGAAGCTTTCTTT
14	once	.	TRBV13	TRBJ1-1	CASSLGQGWTEAFF	TGTGCCAGCAGCTTAGGTCAGGGATGGACTGAAGCTTTCTTT
15	.	.	TRBV4-1	TRBJ2-2	CASSHPDINTGELFF	TGCGCCAGCAGCCACCCGGACATCAACACCGGGGAGCTGTTTTTT
14	once	.	TRBV2	TRBJ2-2	CASRGQGKDGELFF	TGTGCCAGCAGGGGGCAGGGGAAGGACGGGGAGCTGTTTTTT
14	.	.	TRBV7-2	TRBJ2-7	CASSSPLGSYEQYF	TGTGCCAGCAGCTCACCACTAGGATCCTACGAGCAGTACTTC
16	.	TRBD2	TRBV9	TRBJ2-5	CASSTSGGFNKWTQYF	TGTGCCAGCAGCACTAGCGGTGGGTTTAATAAATGGACCCAGTACTTC
15	.	TRBD1	TRBV6-5	TRBJ1-2	CASSYSITGVYGYTF	TGTGCCAGCAGTTACTCGATTACAGGGGTCTATGGCTACACCTTC
16	few	.	TRBV19	TRBJ1-6	CASSMNSGARNSPLHF	TGTGCCAGTAGTATGAACTCAGGGGCGAGAAATTCACCCCTCCACTTT
14	.	.	TRBV18	TRBJ1-2	CASSLDSMDYGYTF	TGTGCCAGCTCACTAGACAGCATGGACTATGGCTACACCTTC
14	once	.	TRBV29-1	TRBJ2-5	CSVESRQVQETQYF	TGCAGCGTCGAATCCAGACAGGTTCAGGAGACCCAGTACTTC
12	.	.	TRBV5-4	TRBJ1-2	CAGTFTGIGYTF	TGTGCCGGGACGTTTACAGGGATTGGCTACACCTTC
16	.	TRBD1	TRBV15	TRBJ1-4	CATSSYLGQGGEKLFF	TGTGCCACCAGCAGTTACCTGGGTCAGGGGGGTGAAAAACTGTTTTTT
15	.	TRBD2	TRBV5-1	TRBJ2-5	CASRLAGDPQETQYF	TGCGCCAGCAGACTAGCGGGGGACCCTCAAGAGACCCAGTACTTC
14	.	.	TRBV18	TRBJ1-4	CASSPAGTSEKLFF	TGTGCCAGCTCACCGGCCGGGACATCCGAAAAACTGTTTTTT
14	few	TRBD1	TRBV7-3	TRBJ1-2	CASSLGTADYGYTF	TGTGCCAGCAGCCTCGGGACAGCTGACTATGGCTACACCTTC
13	.	.	TRBV30	TRBJ1-6	CAWSLGGDSPLHF	TGTGCCTGGAGTCTTGGCGGGGATTCACCCCTCCACTTT
14	few	TRBD2	TRBV11-2	TRBJ2-1	CASSFSGGADEQFF	TGTGCCAGCAGTTTTAGCGGGGGGGCCGATGAGCAGTTCTTC
13	.	TRBD2	TRBV19	TRBJ2-5	CASSMGLTETQYF	TGTGCCAGTAGTATGGGACTAACAGAGACCCAGTACTTC
14	.	.	TRBV6-6	TRBJ2-7	CASSTGGPPIEQYF	TGTGCCAGCAGTACGGGGGGCCCGCCAATCGAGCAGTACTTC